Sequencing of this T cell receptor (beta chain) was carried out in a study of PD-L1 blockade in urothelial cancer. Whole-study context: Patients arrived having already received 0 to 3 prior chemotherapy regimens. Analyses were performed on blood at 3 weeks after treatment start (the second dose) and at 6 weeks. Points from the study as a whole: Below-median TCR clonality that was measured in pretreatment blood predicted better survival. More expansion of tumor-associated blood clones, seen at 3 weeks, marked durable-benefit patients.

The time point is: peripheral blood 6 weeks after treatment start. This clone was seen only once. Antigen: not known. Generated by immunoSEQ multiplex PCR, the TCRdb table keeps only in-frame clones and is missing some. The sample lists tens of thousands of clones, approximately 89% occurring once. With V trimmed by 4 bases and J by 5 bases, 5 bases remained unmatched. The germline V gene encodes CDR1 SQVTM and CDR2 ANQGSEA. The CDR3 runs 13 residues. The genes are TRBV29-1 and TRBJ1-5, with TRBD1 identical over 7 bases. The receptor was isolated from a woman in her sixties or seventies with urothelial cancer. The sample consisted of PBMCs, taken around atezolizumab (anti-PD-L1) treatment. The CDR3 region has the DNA TGCAGCGTTGTAGGGGGCTTCGATCAGCCCCAGCATTTT. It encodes CSVVGGFDQPQHF.